The 8 T cell receptor beta chains presented below share a single source sample, sequenced in a study of T cells after yellow fever vaccination. MiXCR was run by TCRdb on the 5' RACE reads, yielding one entry per CDR3 protein. The sample yields approximately 340,000 distinct CDR3 sequences, roughly 9.4% seen once. Here the sequenced sample was PBMCs, taken on the day of the first yellow fever vaccination. Every receptor here comes from a man younger than 30 who received the YFV17D yellow fever vaccine.

The V call is TRBV5-6, the J call TRBJ1-1; no firm D call. CDR3 length: 15 residues. V lost 3 bases and J lost 0, with 12 bases in between. Germline V lookup: CDR1 SGHDT, CDR2 YYEEEE. The CDR3 sequence: CASSSTATMNTEAFF. The CDR3 bases are TGTGCCAGCAGCTCCACCGCGACCATGAACACTGAAGCTTTCTTT.

The chain carries TRBV13 and TRBJ2-7, with 9 bases fitting TRBD2. Germline V CDR1 and CDR2: PRHDT, FYEKMQ (reference sequence). The CDR3 runs 17 residues. V lost 5 bases, J lost 5 bases, and 16 bases stayed unmatched. The CDR3 coding sequence is TGTGCCAGCAGCCCAACCCGGTGGCGGGGGGGCAAAGACGAGCAGTACTTC. Translation: CASSPTRWRGGKDEQYF.

The chain combines TRBV7-2 with TRBJ2-7; the match to TRBD1 covers 7 bases. Germline-derived CDR1 and CDR2 are SGHTA and FQGNSA. V trimming: 4 bases; J trimming: 7 bases; junction bases outside the gene matches: 10. The CDR3 covers 14 residues. The DNA of the CDR3 is TGTGCCAGCAGCTCGCACAGGGGTTCTCATGAGCAGTACTTC. This codes for CASSSHRGSHEQYF. Combining the CDR3 with reference TRBV7-2 and TRBJ2-7 gives the whole variable domain GAGVSQSPSNKVTEKGKDVELRCDPISGHTALYWYRQSLGQGLEFLIYFQGNSAPDKSGLPSDRFSAERTGGSVSTLTIQRTQQEDSAVYLCASSSHRGSHEQYFGPGTRLTVT.

The chain is built from TRBV5-1 and TRBJ1-6; TRBD1 matches at 8 bases. The CDR3 is made up of 17 amino acids. Germline values: CDR1 SGHRS, CDR2 YFSETQ. V lost 2 bases and J lost 10; bases outside the gene matches: 14. This chain's CDR3 is CASSFPLTGDVDSPLHF. The CDR3, as DNA: TGCGCCAGCAGCTTTCCTCTGACAGGGGATGTTGACTCACCCCTCCACTTT.

The chain links TRBV3-1 to TRBJ2-3; D gene ambiguous. In germline, CDR1 is LGHDT, CDR2 YNNKEL (reference sequence). Between the trimmed V and J ends, which lost 4 bases and 2 bases, there was a span of 19 bases. The CDR3 spans 17 residues. The CDR3 DNA is TGTGCCAGCAGCCCCTACGTCCTAGTCGGCGTCACAGATACGCAGTATTTT. Translation: CASSPYVLVGVTDTQYF.

This clonotype was seen ten or more times. CDR3 loop: CASIGGAGGAGTEAFF. DNA for the CDR3: TGTGCCAGCATCGGGGGGGCAGGGGGCGCGGGGACTGAAGCTTTCTTT. The chain combines TRBV7-6 with TRBJ1-1, with TRBD1 identical over 8 bases. The germline V gene encodes CDR1 SGHVS and CDR2 FNYEAQ. With V trimmed by 7 bases and J by 5 bases, 15 bases remained unmatched. CDR3 size: 16 residues.

The CDR3 coding sequence is TGTGCCAGCAGCTTAGTCGCGGAGCCAGATACGCAGTATTTT. Amino acid sequence: CASSLVAEPDTQYF. J is TRBJ2-3 and V is TRBV7-2; the D is unclear. The CDR3 is 14 residues long. Germline CDR1 is SGHTA and CDR2 is FQGNSA. The ends were cut back, 1 base at V and 4 bases at J, with 9 bases in the middle. The full variable domain, rest sourced from reference TRBV7-2 and TRBJ2-3, is GAGVSQSPSNKVTEKGKDVELRCDPISGHTALYWYRQSLGQGLEFLIYFQGNSAPDKSGLPSDRFSAERTGGSVSTLTIQRTQQEDSAVYLCASSLVAEPDTQYFGPGTRLTVL.

This chain joins TRBV7-8 and TRBJ1-6, with a weak D call TRBD1 (5 bases). The length of the CDR3 is 12 residues. The germline V gene encodes CDR1 SGHVS and CDR2 FQNEAQ. Trimming left V 6 bases short and J 7 bases short, with 7 bases between. The CDR3 region has the DNA TGTGCCAGCAGTAAGGGGAATTCACCCCTCCACTTT. This codes for CASSKGNSPLHF.